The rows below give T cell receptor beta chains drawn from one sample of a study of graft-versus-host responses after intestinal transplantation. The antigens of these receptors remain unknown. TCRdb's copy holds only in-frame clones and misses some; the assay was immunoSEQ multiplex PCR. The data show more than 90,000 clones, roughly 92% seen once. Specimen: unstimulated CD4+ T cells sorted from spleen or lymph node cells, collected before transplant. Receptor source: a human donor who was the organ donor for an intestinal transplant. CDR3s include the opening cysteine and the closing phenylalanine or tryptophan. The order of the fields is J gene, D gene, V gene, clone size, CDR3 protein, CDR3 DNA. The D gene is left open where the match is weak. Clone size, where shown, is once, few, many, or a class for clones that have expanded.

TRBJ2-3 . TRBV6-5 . CASSYSRVADTQYF TGTGCCAGCAGTTACTCGAGAGTAGCAGATACGCAGTATTTT
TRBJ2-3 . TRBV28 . CASNHRALNTDTQYF TGTGCCAGCAATCACCGGGCCCTTAACACAGATACGCAGTATTTT
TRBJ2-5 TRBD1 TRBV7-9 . CASSLDRGETQYF TGTGCCAGCAGCTTAGACAGGGGGGAGACCCAGTACTTC
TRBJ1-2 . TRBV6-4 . CAIPDGYTF TGTGCCATCCCAGATGGCTACACCTTC
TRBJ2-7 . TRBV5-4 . CASSADGAGVAYEQYF TGTGCCAGCAGTGCCGACGGGGCAGGGGTCGCTTACGAGCAGTACTTC
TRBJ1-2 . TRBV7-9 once CASSPRRFNYGYTF TGTGCCAGCAGCCCTAGACGTTTTAACTATGGCTACACCTTC
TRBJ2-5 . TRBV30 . CAWSPVGGGETQYF TGTGCCTGGAGTCCCGTGGGAGGAGGAGAGACCCAGTACTTC
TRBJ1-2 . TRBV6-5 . CASIGLYNYGYTF TGTGCCAGCATCGGATTATATAACTATGGCTACACCTTC
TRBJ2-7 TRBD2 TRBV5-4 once CASSLAGGTSGKQYF TGTGCCAGCAGCTTGGCTGGCGGGACTAGCGGGAAGCAGTACTTC
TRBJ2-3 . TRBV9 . CASSVGPSETDTQYF TGTGCCAGCAGCGTAGGGCCCTCCGAAACAGATACGCAGTATTTT
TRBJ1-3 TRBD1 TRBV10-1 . CASSVPGAGGAGGNTIYF TGCGCCAGCAGTGTCCCGGGAGCAGGGGGCGCGGGTGGAAACACCATATATTTT
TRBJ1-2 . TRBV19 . CASSGTRLNYGYTF TGTGCCTCATCCGGGACACGTCTAAACTATGGCTACACCTTC
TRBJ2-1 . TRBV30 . CAWSRQGIRNEQFF TGTGCCTGGAGCAGGCAGGGCATTAGGAATGAGCAGTTCTTC
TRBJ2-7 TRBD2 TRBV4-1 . CASSQLASGRESYEQYF TGCGCCAGCAGCCAACTTGCTAGCGGGAGGGAATCCTACGAGCAGTACTTC
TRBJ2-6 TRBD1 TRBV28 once CASRTGSPFSGANVLTF TGTGCCAGCAGGACAGGGTCCCCCTTCTCTGGGGCCAACGTCCTGACTTTC
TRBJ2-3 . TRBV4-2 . CASSQEGERPGTDTQYF TGTGCCAGCAGCCAAGAGGGCGAGCGACCGGGCACAGATACGCAGTATTTT
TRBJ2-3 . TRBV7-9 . CASSLMVERGGSDTQYF TGTGCCAGCAGCTTAATGGTCGAGCGTGGAGGTTCAGATACGCAGTATTTT
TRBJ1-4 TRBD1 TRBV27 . CASSFGTDFEKLFF TGTGCCAGCAGTTTTGGGACAGACTTTGAAAAACTGTTTTTT
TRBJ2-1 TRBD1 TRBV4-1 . CASSQDSGQFIYNEQFF TGCGCCAGCAGCCAAGATTCGGGACAGTTCATATACAATGAGCAGTTCTTC
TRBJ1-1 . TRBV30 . CACKGMNTEAFF TGTGCCTGCAAAGGCATGAACACTGAAGCTTTCTTT
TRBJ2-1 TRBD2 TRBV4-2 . CASRKALAGGNEQFF TGTGCCAGCAGGAAAGCACTAGCGGGGGGGAATGAGCAGTTCTTC
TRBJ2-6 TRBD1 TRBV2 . CASKGTGDSGANVLTF TGTGCCAGCAAAGGGACAGGGGACTCTGGGGCCAACGTCCTGACTTTC
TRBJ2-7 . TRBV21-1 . CASSKSSGPYEQYF TGTGCCAGCAGCAAATCTAGCGGCCCCTACGAGCAGTACTTC
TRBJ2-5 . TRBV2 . CASSEIVRIPYQETQYF TGTGCCAGCAGTGAAATTGTGAGAATCCCTTACCAAGAGACCCAGTACTTC
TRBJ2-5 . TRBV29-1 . CSVDLASETQYF TGCAGCGTTGACCTAGCCTCGGAGACCCAGTACTTC
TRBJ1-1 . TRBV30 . CAWSVQGGIEAFF TGTGCCTGGAGTGTACAAGGAGGGATTGAAGCTTTCTTT
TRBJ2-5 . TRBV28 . CASSPWLEGVGETQYF TGTGCCAGCAGTCCATGGCTGGAGGGAGTTGGGGAGACCCAGTACTTC
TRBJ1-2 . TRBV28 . CASSSGTAGYTF TGTGCCAGCAGTTCTGGGACGGCTGGCTACACCTTC
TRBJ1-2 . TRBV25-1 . CASSDPGQADYGYTF TGTGCCAGCAGTGATCCGGGGCAGGCTGACTATGGCTACACCTTC
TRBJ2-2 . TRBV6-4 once CAGRYSFNTGELFF TGTGCCGGCAGATACAGCTTCAACACCGGGGAGCTGTTTTTT
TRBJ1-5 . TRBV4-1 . CASSQEKFGGQPQHF TGCGCCAGCAGCCAAGAGAAGTTTGGGGGTCAGCCCCAGCATTTT
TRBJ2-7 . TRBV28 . CASSSRYEQYF TGTGCCAGCAGCTCACGGTACGAGCAGTACTTC
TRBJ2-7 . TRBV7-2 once CASSLMTTSYEQYF TGTGCCAGCAGCCTCATGACTACCTCCTACGAGCAGTACTTC
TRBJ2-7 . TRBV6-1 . CASRTFSEQYF TGTGCCAGCAGGACCTTCTCCGAGCAGTACTTC
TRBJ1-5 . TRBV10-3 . CAIGSAGAQPQHF TGTGCCATCGGATCCGCAGGGGCTCAGCCCCAGCATTTT
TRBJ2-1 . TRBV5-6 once CASSFLGLAAYNEQFF TGTGCCAGCAGCTTCCTCGGATTAGCGGCTTACAATGAGCAGTTCTTC
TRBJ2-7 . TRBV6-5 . CASSYSGDVLWEQYF TGTGCCAGCAGTTACTCGGGGGACGTTCTGTGGGAGCAGTACTTC
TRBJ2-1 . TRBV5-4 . CASSLGTTYNEQFF TGTGCCAGCAGCTTGGGGACTACCTACAATGAGCAGTTCTTC
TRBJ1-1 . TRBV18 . CASSPGLRTEAFF TGTGCCAGCTCACCGGGGTTGAGAACTGAAGCTTTCTTT
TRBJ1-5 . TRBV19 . CASSWDSNQPQHF TGTGCCAGTAGTTGGGATAGCAATCAGCCCCAGCATTTT
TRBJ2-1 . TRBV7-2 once CASSLAGQGYNEQFF TGTGCCAGCAGCTTAGCGGGCCAGGGCTACAATGAGCAGTTCTTC
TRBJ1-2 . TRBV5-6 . CASSSDNYGYTF TGTGCCAGCAGCTCGGACAACTATGGCTACACCTTC
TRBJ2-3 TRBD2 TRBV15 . CATSRDWRERADTQYF TGTGCCACCAGCAGAGATTGGCGGGAGCGGGCAGATACGCAGTATTTT
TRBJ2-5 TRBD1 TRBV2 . CASSARDRGQETQYF TGTGCCAGCAGTGCCCGGGACAGGGGCCAAGAGACCCAGTACTTC
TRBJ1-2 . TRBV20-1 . CSARQVYGYTF TGCAGTGCTAGACAGGTCTATGGCTACACCTTC
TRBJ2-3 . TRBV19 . CASSRTDTQYF TGTGCCAGTAGTAGAACAGATACGCAGTATTTT
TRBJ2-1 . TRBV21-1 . CASSKGDGEQFF TGTGCCAGCAGCAAAGGAGACGGAGAGCAGTTCTTC
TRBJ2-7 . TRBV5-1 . CASSLAPFNYEQYF TGCGCCAGCAGCTTGGCCCCCTTCAACTACGAGCAGTACTTC
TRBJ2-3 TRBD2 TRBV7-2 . CASSLDAGGRYF TGTGCCAGCAGCTTAGATGCGGGGGGACGGTATTTT
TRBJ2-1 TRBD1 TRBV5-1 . CASSLGDRVYNEQFF TGCGCCAGCAGCTTGGGGGACAGGGTCTACAATGAGCAGTTCTTC
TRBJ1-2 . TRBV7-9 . CASSPLMGGYTF TGTGCCAGCAGCCCCCTCATGGGGGGCTACACCTTC
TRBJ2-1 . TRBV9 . CASSVNPIEDEQFF TGTGCCAGCAGCGTGAACCCGATTGAGGATGAGCAGTTCTTC
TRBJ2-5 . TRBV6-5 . CASSYAVGETQYF TGTGCCAGCAGTTATGCGGTGGGAGAGACCCAGTACTTC
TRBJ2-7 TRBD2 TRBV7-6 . CASSWGLAGDSYEQYF TGTGCCAGCAGCTGGGGACTAGCGGGAGACTCCTACGAGCAGTACTTC
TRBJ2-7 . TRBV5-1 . CASSLASTQYEQYF TGCGCCAGCAGCTTGGCCAGTACCCAATACGAGCAGTACTTC